This record concerns one T cell receptor (beta chain) sequence. This sample was taken from a study of control samples from healthy donors and cancer patients. Produced via immunoSEQ multiplex PCR; TCRdb's table is partial and in-frame only. Here the sample spans 120,000 or so clones, about 89% being singletons. The receptor was isolated from a man in his sixties in good health. Source material: blood.

The CDR3 DNA reads as TGTGCCAGCAGCTTGAACGCGGGGGCTTACACCGGGGAGCTGTTTTTT. The encoded protein is CASSLNAGAYTGELFF. The chain couples TRBV5-6 to TRBJ2-2, with TRBD2 as a possible D gene (7 bases). Trimming stripped 1 base from V and 3 bases from J, with 13 bases between. Germline V gene lookup returns CDR1 SGHDT and CDR2 YYEEEE. CDR3 length: 16 residues.